Listed below are T cell receptor beta chains from one sample, sequenced in a study of control samples from healthy donors and cancer patients. The repertoire was sequenced with immunoSEQ multiplex PCR; TCRdb's copy has only in-frame clones and lacks some. Of roughly 120,000 clones in the sample, 93% were seen once. The sample consisted of blood. The receptor set was obtained from a young man in good health. CDR3s include the opening cysteine and the closing phenylalanine or tryptophan. Fields, in order: CDR3 protein, CDR3 DNA, J gene, D gene, V gene, clone size. The D gene is left open where the match is weak. Size tells how often a clone was seen (once, few, many) or the class of an expanded clone, and some rows leave it out.

CDR3aa: CASSFGTTDTQYF
CDR3nt: TGTGCCAGCAGCTTTGGGACCACAGATACGCAGTATTTT
j_gene: TRBJ2-3
d_gene: .
v_gene: TRBV5-4
abundance: .

CDR3aa: CAISELDGYGYTF
CDR3nt: TGTGCCATCAGTGAGCTGGACGGCTATGGCTACACCTTC
j_gene: TRBJ1-2
d_gene: .
v_gene: TRBV10-3
abundance: .

CDR3aa: CASSLGKGLGTGELFF
CDR3nt: TGTGCCAGCAGCTTGGGAAAGGGACTCGGAACCGGGGAGCTGTTTTTT
j_gene: TRBJ2-2
d_gene: .
v_gene: TRBV5-6
abundance: .

CDR3aa: CASSVPSGGYTF
CDR3nt: TGTGCCAGCAGCGTACCTAGTGGGGGCTACACCTTC
j_gene: TRBJ1-2
d_gene: .
v_gene: TRBV9
abundance: .

CDR3aa: CASSLNQVGYTF
CDR3nt: TGTGCCAGCAGCCTTAACCAGGTTGGCTACACCTTC
j_gene: TRBJ1-2
d_gene: .
v_gene: TRBV5-4
abundance: .

CDR3aa: CASSPPRAEMNTEAFF
CDR3nt: TGTGCCAGCTCACCACCGCGAGCAGAAATGAACACTGAAGCTTTCTTT
j_gene: TRBJ1-1
d_gene: .
v_gene: TRBV18
abundance: once

CDR3aa: CASSEEVGTTLHF
CDR3nt: TGTGCCAGCAGTGAAGAGGTGGGGACAACCCTCCACTTT
j_gene: TRBJ1-6
d_gene: .
v_gene: TRBV6-1
abundance: .

CDR3aa: CASSPSPARRVNQPQHF
CDR3nt: TGTGCCAGCAGTCCCTCCCCTGCTCGGCGGGTTAATCAGCCCCAGCATTTT
j_gene: TRBJ1-5
d_gene: .
v_gene: TRBV28
abundance: .

CDR3aa: CASSIRTSGGAADTQYF
CDR3nt: TGTGCCAGTAGTATACGGACTAGCGGGGGGGCCGCAGATACGCAGTATTTT
j_gene: TRBJ2-3
d_gene: TRBD2
v_gene: TRBV19
abundance: .

CDR3aa: CASSYGGQGEAFF
CDR3nt: TGTGCCAGCAGTTACGGAGGACAGGGCGAAGCTTTCTTT
j_gene: TRBJ1-1
d_gene: TRBD1
v_gene: TRBV6-5
abundance: .

CDR3aa: CASSVPGVSRDTQYF
CDR3nt: TGTGCCAGCAGCGTACCAGGGGTCTCGCGGGATACGCAGTATTTT
j_gene: TRBJ2-3
d_gene: .
v_gene: TRBV9
abundance: once

CDR3aa: CASSLTESYGYTF
CDR3nt: TGTGCCAGCAGCTTGACGGAATCCTATGGCTACACCTTC
j_gene: TRBJ1-2
d_gene: .
v_gene: TRBV5-6
abundance: .

CDR3aa: CASSPGLAGDQETQYF
CDR3nt: TGTGCCAGCAGCCCCGGACTAGCGGGGGACCAAGAGACCCAGTACTTC
j_gene: TRBJ2-5
d_gene: TRBD2
v_gene: TRBV4-2
abundance: .

CDR3aa: CASSFRLAGYQETQYF
CDR3nt: TGCGCCAGCAGCTTCAGACTAGCGGGGTACCAAGAGACCCAGTACTTC
j_gene: TRBJ2-5
d_gene: TRBD2
v_gene: TRBV5-1
abundance: once

CDR3aa: CASSEGWTGMMKYF
CDR3nt: TGTGCCAGCAGTGAAGGTTGGACAGGGATGATGAAGTATTTT
j_gene: TRBJ1-4
d_gene: TRBD1
v_gene: TRBV2
abundance: .

CDR3aa: CASSLGTSGGYEQYF
CDR3nt: TGTGCCAGCAGCCTCGGGACTAGCGGGGGATACGAGCAGTACTTC
j_gene: TRBJ2-7
d_gene: TRBD2
v_gene: TRBV3-1/TRBV3-2
abundance: .

CDR3aa: CASSLSLTEAFF
CDR3nt: TGCGCCAGCAGCTTATCGCTCACTGAAGCTTTCTTT
j_gene: TRBJ1-1
d_gene: .
v_gene: TRBV5-1
abundance: .

CDR3aa: CASIIPGGTEAFF
CDR3nt: TGTGCCAGCATCATACCAGGGGGTACTGAAGCTTTCTTT
j_gene: TRBJ1-1
d_gene: TRBD1
v_gene: TRBV5-4
abundance: .

CDR3aa: CASSFGGKEYF
CDR3nt: TGTGCCAGCAGTTTTGGAGGGAAGGAGTACTTC
j_gene: TRBJ2-7
d_gene: .
v_gene: TRBV27
abundance: once